This T cell receptor (beta chain) stems from a study of blood T cells in healthy people across ages. The use of a sample-barcoded 5' primer and a J-beta primer mix characterized a second PCR of about 7 to 12 cycles. TCRdb redid the calling of the 5' RACE reads with MiXCR, one entry per CDR3 protein. The repertoire includes about 970,000 distinct CDR3 sequences, around 54% of them detected once, and over 20% sits in the top ten. Germline loops: CDR1 SEHNR, CDR2 FQNEAQ (reference sequence). The CDR3 is 17 amino acids. The junction had 11 bases not matched to a gene; V was cut back by 4 bases and J by 6 bases.

Sequencing was performed on blood. The rearrangement joins TRBV7-9 to TRBJ2-2; 10 bases line up with TRBD2. This TCR derives from a woman between 55 and 75 years old in good health. In DNA form, the CDR3 reads TGTGCCAGCAGCTCAGATAGACTAGCGGGCGCCCCCGGGGAGCTGTTTTTT. Translating gives CASSSDRLAGAPGELFF.